The 10 T cell receptor beta chains below come from one sample, sequenced in a study of identifying expanded T cells in peripheral blood. The protocol was immunoSEQ multiplex PCR, while the TCRdb copy is restricted to in-frame clones and leaves out a portion. This sample has 80,000 to 90,000 clones, with approximately 86% found just once. Material: blood. These receptors were collected from a person aged 18 to 70 in good health.

The count of this clone is one. This sequence joins TRBV5-6 and TRBJ1-2, with a weak D call TRBD1 (5 bases). Germline V gene data show CDR1 as SGHDT and CDR2 as YYEEEE. With 1 base removed from V and 7 bases from J, the gap between germline ends came to 14 bases. The CDR3 extends over 14 amino acids. The chain's CDR3 is CASSLSGRRLGYTF. The CDR3 DNA reads TGTGCCAGCAGCTTGTCGGGGCGGCGGCTTGGCTACACCTTC.

V usage is TRBV19 and J usage is TRBJ2-4, with 8 bases aligning to TRBD1. V lost 3 bases to trimming and J lost 8 bases; unmatched junction nucleotides: 6. Germline V gene lookup returns CDR1 LNHDA and CDR2 SQIVND (reference sequence). The CDR3 is 14 amino acids. CDR3 bases: TGTGCCAGTAGTATCCGGGACAGGCGGGACATTCAGTACTTC. Translated: CASSIRDRRDIQYF.

This clone occurred once. This chain uses TRBV6-6 with TRBJ1-2; D uncertain. CDR1 is MNHNY, CDR2 SVGAGI, per germline (reference sequence). This CDR3 comprises 15 residues. V dropped 2 bases and J dropped 5 bases, with 15 bases sitting between them. The CDR3 sequence: CASSYLKGGGYGYTF. CDR3 nucleotide sequence: TGTGCCAGCAGTTACCTGAAGGGAGGCGGGTATGGCTACACCTTC.

This CDR3 is CAWSVRSPETQYF. In DNA, the CDR3 is TGTGCCTGGAGTGTCCGCAGCCCGGAGACCCAGTACTTC. This sequence joins TRBV30 and TRBJ2-5, with D uncertain. This CDR3 contains 13 residues. Germline loops: CDR1 GTSNPN, CDR2 SVGIG (reference sequence). The ends were cut back, 0 bases at V and 5 bases at J, with 10 bases in the middle. The complete variable domain, with remaining parts taken from reference TRBV30 and TRBJ2-5, reads SQTIHQWPATLVQPVGSPLSLECTVEGTSNPNLYWYRQAAGRGLQLLFYSVGIGQISSEVPQNLSASRPQDRQFILSSKKLLLSDSGFYLCAWSVRSPETQYFGPGTRLLVL.

The V gene is TRBV27, the J gene TRBJ1-2; 9 bases are a match to TRBD1. The length of the CDR3 is 14 residues. V was clipped by 7 bases and J by 4 bases; unmatched bases: 7. Looked up from germline, CDR1 is MNHEY and CDR2 is SMNVEV (reference sequence). DNA for the CDR3: TGTGCCAGCACCCCGGGACAGGGTCCCTATGGCTACACCTTC. It yields the protein CASTPGQGPYGYTF.

As DNA, the CDR3 is TGTGCCAGCAGCCGAAAGGGGGTATTGGCCTACAATGAGCAGTTCTTC. It yields the protein CASSRKGVLAYNEQFF. The gene calls are TRBV14 and TRBJ2-1; a weak D match, TRBD1 (6 bases). The CDR3 has 16 residues. The germline V gene encodes CDR1 SGHDN and CDR2 FVKESK. V gave up 4 bases and J gave up 2 bases, with 15 bases separating them.

The chain employs TRBV11-2 and TRBJ1-3; D not resolved. This CDR3 is built from 13 residues. The germline V and J ends were trimmed by 1 base and 0 bases, with 1 base remaining between them. Germline V gives CDR1 SGHAT, CDR2 FQNNGV. CDR3 protein: CASSLASGNTIYF. The CDR3 nucleotides read TGTGCCAGCAGCTTAGCCTCTGGAAACACCATATATTTT.

V gene TRBV7-9 combines with J gene TRBJ2-7, with a weak D call TRBD1 (6 bases). CDR3 length: 12 residues. V lost 8 bases, J lost 5 bases, and 13 bases lay in between. Germline V CDR1 and CDR2: SEHNR, FQNEAQ (reference sequence). The CDR3, as DNA: TGTGCCAGCGGGCAGGGGCGGCACGAGCAGTACTTC. This encodes CASGQGRHEQYF.

V and J are TRBV6-6 and TRBJ1-1; D remains unclear. V was shortened by 6 bases and J by 8 bases, with 10 bases between the two germline ends. Per the germline V gene, CDR1 is MNHNY and CDR2 is SVGAGI (reference sequence). CDR3 length: 11 residues. CDR3 in amino acids: CASSATLEAFF. Written as DNA, the CDR3 is TGTGCCAGCAGCGCCACCCTCGAAGCTTTCTTT.

The J gene is TRBJ2-1, the V gene TRBV15, with D perhaps assigned TRBD1 or TRBD2 (5 bases each). The CDR3 sequence is 14 residues long. V lost 0 bases to trimming and J lost 10 bases, with 13 bases between them. Germline V gene data show CDR1 as LNHNV and CDR2 as YYDKDF (reference sequence). The CDR3 loop is CATSRDARGWEQFF. The CDR3 DNA reads as TGTGCCACCAGCAGAGATGCGAGGGGCTGGGAGCAGTTCTTC.